The 24 T cell receptor beta chains below were found in one sample sequenced in a study of blood T cell repertoires in COVID-19. This table comes from immunoSEQ multiplex PCR, and its TCRdb copy is limited to in-frame clones, with some not included. Of roughly 150,000 clones listed, more than 90% are singletons. What was sequenced was peripheral blood. These TCRs come from a man aged 60-69 years with active or convalescent COVID-19.

The chain employs TRBV7-9 and TRBJ1-2, with 7 bases aligning to TRBD1. CDR3 length: 14 residues. In germline, CDR1 is SEHNR, CDR2 FQNEAQ (reference sequence). V lost 7 bases and J lost 7; bases outside the gene matches: 12. CDR3 sequence: CASTAEQGTFGYTF. CDR3 DNA sequence: TGTGCCAGCACTGCGGAACAGGGGACATTTGGCTACACCTTC.

A remark on this clone: The same CDR3 also results from other DNA sequences found in this sample. The chain combines TRBV18 with TRBJ2-5; D call uncertain. The CDR3 runs to 12 residues. Germline CDR1 KGHSH, CDR2 LQKENI. Trimming removed 3 bases from V and 0 bases from J, with 2 bases in between. The DNA of the CDR3 is TGTGCCAGCTCACCCAACCAAGAGACCCAGTACTTC. Its translation: CASSPNQETQYF. Full variable domain (outside the CDR3, taken from reference TRBV18 and TRBJ2-5): NAGVMQNPRHLVRRRGQEARLRCSPMKGHSHVYWYRQLPEEGLKFMVYLQKENIIDESGMPKERFSAEFPKEGPSILRIQQVVRGDSAAYFCASSPNQETQYFGPGTRLLVL.

DNA for the CDR3: TGTGCCAGCAGCCTGCACCCCGGGGCTAGCGGGAGAACCTACGAGCAGTACTTC. Residues: CASSLHPGASGRTYEQYF. The rearrangement links TRBV7-6 to TRBJ2-7, with 10 bases matching TRBD2. From germline, CDR1 is SGHVS and CDR2 FNYEAQ. V was pared by 5 bases and J by 2 bases, with 15 bases of the junction left unmatched. The CDR3 spans 18 residues. The full variable domain, rest sourced from reference TRBV7-6 and TRBJ2-7, is GAGVSQSPRYKVTKRGQDVALRCDPISGHVSLYWYRQALGQGPEFLTYFNYEAQQDKSGLPNDRFSAERPEGSISTLTIQRTEQRDSAMYRCASSLHPGASGRTYEQYFGPGTRLTVT.

The V gene is TRBV27, the J gene TRBJ1-6; D not certain. V was trimmed by 5 bases and J by 5 bases, leaving 19 bases between them. This CDR3 comprises 17 residues. CDR1 and CDR2 from the germline V gene are MNHEY and SMNVEV (reference sequence). The CDR3 sequence: CASSLRWRATDNSPLHF. The CDR3 region has the DNA TGTGCCAGCAGTCTAAGATGGAGGGCCACAGATAATTCACCCCTCCACTTT.

This clone has a single count. The chain uses TRBV10-3 and TRBJ1-5; D might be TRBD1 (6 bases). Germline CDR1 and CDR2: ENHRY and SYGVKD. V was shortened by 3 bases and J by 4 bases, with 13 bases between the two germline ends. The CDR3 totals 15 residues. The CDR3 spells CAISDSRGGNQPQHF. CDR3 coding DNA: TGTGCCATCAGTGATAGCAGGGGAGGGAATCAGCCCCAGCATTTT.

The rearrangement joins TRBV6-5 to TRBJ1-1, with D maybe TRBD1 (6 bases). The germline V gene encodes CDR1 MNHEY and CDR2 SVGAGI. This CDR3 region has 16 residues. With 1 base removed from V and 3 bases from J, the gap between germline ends came to 15 bases. CDR3 sequence (DNA): TGTGCCAGCAGTTACTGGGGGGGCGCGCGGGACACTGAAGCTTTCTTT. Its translation is CASSYWGGARDTEAFF.

The chain carries TRBV10-3 and TRBJ1-1; 7 nucleotides line up with TRBD1. This CDR3 contains 14 residues. J lost 4 bases, V lost 10 bases, and 12 bases had no gene match. CDR1 is ENHRY, CDR2 SYGVKD, per germline. As DNA, the CDR3 is TGTGCCACCGTTCGGCGGCAGGGGGGCACTGAAGCTTTCTTT. It codes for CATVRRQGGTEAFF.

This chain connects TRBV7-9 to TRBJ1-2; 8 nucleotides match TRBD1. The CDR3 spans 15 residues. Looked up from germline, CDR1 is SEHNR and CDR2 is FQNEAQ (reference sequence). V shed 3 bases, J shed 8 bases, and the junction held 11 bases outside the gene matches. For the CDR3, the DNA is TGTGCCAGCAGCTTGGGGCTTGTGACAGGGGTCGGCTACACCTTC. This gives the protein CASSLGLVTGVGYTF.

This clone was detected only a few times. The chain joins TRBV18 to TRBJ2-7; D might be TRBD1 (7 bases). With 1 base removed from V and 6 bases from J, the gap between germline ends came to 16 bases. The germline V gene has CDR1 KGHSH and CDR2 LQKENI. The CDR3 loop spans 15 amino acids. CDR3: CASSPLGRGAGEQYF. CDR3 DNA sequence: TGTGCCAGCTCACCACTCGGCAGGGGGGCTGGCGAGCAGTACTTC.

The chain joins TRBV11-3 to TRBJ2-5, with D maybe TRBD2 (5 bases). CDR3 length equals 13 residues. Per the germline V gene, CDR1 is SGHNT and CDR2 is YENEEA. The V and J ends lost 5 bases and 2 bases respectively, with 9 bases between them. The CDR3 sequence: CASSRGSQETQYF. CDR3 sequence (DNA): TGTGCCAGCAGCCGAGGGTCTCAAGAGACCCAGTACTTC.

DNA for the CDR3: TGTGCCAGCAGTTACGGGGGGGCGGACTACGAGCAGTACTTC. Protein: CASSYGGADYEQYF. The rearrangement uses TRBV6-6 and TRBJ2-7, with D maybe TRBD2 (7 bases). Trimming took off 2 bases at V and 3 bases at J, with 11 bases between the two ends. This CDR3 has 14 residues. The germline gives CDR1 MNHNY, CDR2 SVGAGI (reference sequence).

The CDR3 sequence: CASRTGGLYEQYF. In DNA, the CDR3 is TGTGCCAGCAGGACAGGGGGCTTATACGAGCAGTACTTC. The chain couples TRBV28 to TRBJ2-7; 10 bases are shared with TRBD1. V lost 6 bases to trimming and J lost 4 bases; unmatched junction nucleotides: 3. The CDR3 is 13 residues long. Germline V gene lookup returns CDR1 MDHEN and CDR2 SYDVKM.

V and J are TRBV19 and TRBJ1-1, with TRBD1 matching 7 bases. V lost 4 bases, J lost 6 bases, and 5 bases stayed unmatched. Germline loops: CDR1 LNHDA, CDR2 SQIVND (reference sequence). The length of the CDR3 is 13 residues. The CDR3 spells CASSRSQGAEAFF. In DNA form, the CDR3 reads TGTGCCAGTAGTAGATCGCAGGGGGCTGAAGCTTTCTTT.

This chain connects TRBV10-2 to TRBJ1-2; tentative D call: TRBD1 (5 bases). Trimming removed 3 bases at V and 4 bases at J, with 9 bases between. CDR1 and CDR2 from the germline V gene are WSHSY and SAAADI. The CDR3 loop spans 13 amino acids. Here the CDR3 reads CASSDGGTYGYTF. Here the CDR3 DNA reads TGCGCCAGCAGTGACGGGGGAACCTATGGCTACACCTTC.

V and J are TRBV2 and TRBJ2-3, with a possible D match to TRBD2 (5 bases). The germline V gene encodes CDR1 SNHLY and CDR2 FYNNEI. The CDR3 has 15 amino acids. Trimming took 2 bases from V and 4 from J, leaving 13 bases between them. In nucleotides, the CDR3 is TGTGCCAGCAGTGAAACTGGCCTAGCTGCAGATACGCAGTATTTT. Residues: CASSETGLAADTQYF. The whole variable domain, remainder taken from reference TRBV2 and TRBJ2-3, is EPEVTQTPSHQVTQMGQEVILRCVPISNHLYFYWYRQILGQKVEFLVSFYNNEISEKSEIFDDQFSVERPDGSNFTLKIRSTKLEDSAMYFCASSETGLAADTQYFGPGTRLTVL.

The chain joins TRBV5-1 to TRBJ2-7; TRBD2 aligns across 8 bases. This CDR3 comprises 15 residues. Germline assignment: CDR1 SGHRS and CDR2 YFSETQ. The trim removed 0 bases at V and 3 bases at J, leaving 5 bases unmatched. The CDR3 reads CASSLGGTRDYEQYF. The CDR3, as DNA: TGCGCCAGCAGCTTGGGGGGGACTAGAGACTACGAGCAGTACTTC.

This clone has more than one count but fewer than ten. The chain's CDR3 is CASSFDRGLSYEQYF. CDR3 in DNA: TGCGCCAGCAGCTTTGACAGGGGGCTCTCCTACGAGCAGTACTTC. The chain links TRBV5-1 to TRBJ2-7, with 10 bases identical to TRBD1. The trim removed 2 bases at V and 0 bases at J, leaving 2 bases unmatched. This CDR3 has 15 residues. Per germline, CDR1 SGHRS and CDR2 YFSETQ.

The V gene is TRBV5-1, the J gene TRBJ2-2; D perhaps matches TRBD2 (5 bases). This CDR3 has 15 residues. Germline V gives CDR1 SGHRS, CDR2 YFSETQ. The V gene lost 4 bases and the J gene lost 6 bases, with 16 bases spanning the gap. The chain's CDR3 is CASSREESRPGELFF. The CDR3 DNA is TGCGCCAGCAGCCGGGAAGAGAGTAGACCCGGGGAGCTGTTTTTT.

This clone was found a few times. This chain connects TRBV12-2 to TRBJ1-4; the D segment call TRBD1 is taken from the table without a DNA check. TRBV12-2 is labeled a pseudogene. The CDR3 spans 13 residues. The CDR3 coding sequence is TGTGCAAGTCGCTTTGCTGACAGGGGGCCGGGACTATTT. It specifies CASRFADRGPGLF.

This chain joins TRBV29-1 and TRBJ2-5; weak D call: TRBD2 (6 bases). The CDR3 length is 12 residues. Germline V gives CDR1 SQVTM, CDR2 ANQGSEA. V gave up 7 bases and J gave up 1 base, with 10 bases separating them. DNA of the CDR3: TGCAGCGGACGGGGGAGCCAAGAGACCCAGTACTTC. Translated, it gives CSGRGSQETQYF.

The V gene is TRBV28, the J gene TRBJ2-1, with 8 bases that match TRBD2. The CDR3 contains 16 residues. Germline lookup yields CDR1 MDHEN and CDR2 SYDVKM. With V trimmed by 5 bases and J by 0 bases, 6 bases remained unmatched. The CDR3 DNA reads TGTGCCAGCAGTCCCACTAGCGGCAGCTCCTACAATGAGCAGTTCTTC. This sequence encodes CASSPTSGSSYNEQFF.

The sample holds one count of this clone. CDR3 DNA sequence: TGTGCCACCAGCAGAGGGATAGCGGGGGGAGTCAGGGAGCAGTTCTTC. As protein: CATSRGIAGGVREQFF. This chain joins TRBV15 and TRBJ2-1; 10 nucleotides align to TRBD2. The CDR3 totals 16 residues. Unmatched junction bases numbered 10, after V lost 1 base and J lost 10 bases. Germline V gene lookup returns CDR1 LNHNV and CDR2 YYDKDF (reference sequence).

This chain connects TRBV27 to TRBJ1-2; 8 bases fit TRBD1. Germline CDR1 and CDR2: MNHEY and SMNVEV (reference sequence). The CDR3 consists of 15 residues. Germline trimming cut 5 bases from V and 4 bases from J; bases unmatched to any gene: 9. CDR3 nucleotides: TGTGCCAGCAGTAACGGACAGGGCGGCCCCTATGGCTACACCTTC. This encodes CASSNGQGGPYGYTF.

The V gene is TRBV6-6, the J gene TRBJ1-3; D is undetermined. V was cut by 6 bases and J by 2 bases, with 14 bases left in between. The germline gives CDR1 MNHNY, CDR2 SVGAGI (reference sequence). The CDR3 covers 15 residues. CDR3 sequence (DNA): TGTGCCAGCAGGGGGAGACGGGCAGCTGGAAACACCATATATTTT. This codes for CASRGRRAAGNTIYF.